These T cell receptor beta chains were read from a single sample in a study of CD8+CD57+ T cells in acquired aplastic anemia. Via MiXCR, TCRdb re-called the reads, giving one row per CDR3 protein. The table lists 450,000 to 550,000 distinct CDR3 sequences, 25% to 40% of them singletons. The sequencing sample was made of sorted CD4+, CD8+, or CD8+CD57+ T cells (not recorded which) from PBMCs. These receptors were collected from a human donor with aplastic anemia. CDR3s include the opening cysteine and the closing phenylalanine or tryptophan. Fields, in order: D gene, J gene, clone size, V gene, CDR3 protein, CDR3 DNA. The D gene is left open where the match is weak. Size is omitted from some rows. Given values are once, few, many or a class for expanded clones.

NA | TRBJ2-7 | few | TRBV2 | CASSHTGRGQDEQYF | TGTGCCAGCAGTCACACGGGGAGGGGGCAAGACGAGCAGTACTTC
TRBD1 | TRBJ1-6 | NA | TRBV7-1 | CASSSHPDRGPRTPHNSPLHF | TGTGCCAGCAGCTCGCACCCAGACAGGGGGCCGCGCACCCCCCATAATTCACCCCTCCACTTT
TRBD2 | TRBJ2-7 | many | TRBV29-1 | CSVELGTSYEQYF | TGCAGCGTTGAATTAGGGACTAGCTACGAGCAGTACTTC
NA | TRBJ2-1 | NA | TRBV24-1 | CATSYEGNEQFF | TGTGCCACCAGTTACGAAGGGAATGAGCAGTTCTTC
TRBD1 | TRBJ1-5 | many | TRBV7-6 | CASSLSPRGRRDQPQHF | TGTGCCAGCAGCTTAAGTCCGAGGGGGCGTCGGGATCAGCCCCAGCATTTT
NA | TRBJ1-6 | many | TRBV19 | CASSETVSSYNSPLHF | TGTGCCAGTAGTGAGACAGTAAGCTCCTATAATTCACCCCTCCACTTT
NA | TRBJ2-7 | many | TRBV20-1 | CSAPRHRQDEQYF | TGCAGTGCTCCTAGACATCGACAGGACGAGCAGTACTTC
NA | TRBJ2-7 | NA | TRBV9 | CASSVAAVSYNEQYF | TGTGCCAGCAGCGTTGCCGCAGTGTCCTACAATGAGCAGTACTTC
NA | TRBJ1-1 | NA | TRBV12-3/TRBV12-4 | CASSQQFSTEAFF | TGTGCCAGCAGCCAACAGTTCAGCACTGAAGCTTTCTTT
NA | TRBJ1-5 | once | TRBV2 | CASAGGGQPQHF | TGTGCCAGCGCGGGCGGAGGTCAGCCCCAGCATTTT
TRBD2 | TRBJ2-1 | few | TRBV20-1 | CSARDLLAGNNEQFF | TGCAGTGCTAGAGATCTACTAGCGGGGAACAATGAGCAGTTCTTC
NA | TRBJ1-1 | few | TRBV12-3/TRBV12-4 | CASSFEQGGTEAFF | TGTGCCAGCAGTTTTGAGCAGGGTGGGACTGAAGCTTTCTTT
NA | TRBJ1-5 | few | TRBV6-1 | CASRTWEGQPPQHF | TGTGCCAGCAGGACCTGGGAGGGGCAACCGCCCCAGCATTTT
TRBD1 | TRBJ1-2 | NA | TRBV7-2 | CASSRAGTGFGYTF | TGTGCCAGCAGCCGAGCCGGGACAGGGTTTGGCTACACCTTC
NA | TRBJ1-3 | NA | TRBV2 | CASSDRRDTIYF | TGTGCCAGCAGTGATCGGCGGGACACCATATATTTT
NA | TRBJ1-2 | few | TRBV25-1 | CASSPRASGYGYTF | TGTGCCAGCAGTCCGCGGGCATCTGGCTATGGCTACACCTTC
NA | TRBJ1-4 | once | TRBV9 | CASGPGSTNEKLFF | TGTGCCAGCGGACCAGGGTCAACTAATGAAAAACTGTTTTTT
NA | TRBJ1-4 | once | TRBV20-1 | CSATPGRGEKLFF | TGCAGTGCTACTCCCGGACGTGGTGAAAAACTGTTTTTT
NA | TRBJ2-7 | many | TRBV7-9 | CASSLAVFEQYF | TGTGCCAGCAGCTTAGCAGTTTTCGAGCAGTACTTC
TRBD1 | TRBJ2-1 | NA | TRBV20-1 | CSPRQGNNEQFF | TGCAGCCCTCGACAGGGGAACAATGAGCAGTTCTTC
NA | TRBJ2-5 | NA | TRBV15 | CATSRGDGTQETQYF | TGTGCCACCAGCAGAGGGGACGGAACGCAAGAGACCCAGTACTTC
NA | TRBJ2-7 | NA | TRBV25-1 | CASSLGVPGEQYF | TGTGCCAGTAGTCTGGGGGTCCCGGGCGAGCAGTACTTC
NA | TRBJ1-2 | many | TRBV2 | CARGGGSNYGYTF | TGTGCCAGAGGAGGGGGTTCTAACTATGGCTACACCTTC
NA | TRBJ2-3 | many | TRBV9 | CASSPNADTQYF | TGTGCCAGCAGTCCAAACGCAGATACGCAGTATTTT
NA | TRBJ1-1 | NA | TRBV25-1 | CAPGPTPMNTEAFF | TGTGCTCCCGGACCGACGCCTATGAACACTGAAGCTTTCTTT
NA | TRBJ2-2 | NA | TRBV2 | CASSGPRLGGAVTGELFF | TGTGCCAGCAGTGGTCCTCGGCTAGGGGGGGCTGTCACCGGGGAGCTGTTTTTT
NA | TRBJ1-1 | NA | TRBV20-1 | CSAPPQGAAFF | TGCAGTGCTCCACCCCAGGGTGCAGCTTTCTTT
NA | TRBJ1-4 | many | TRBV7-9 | CASSNLGEELFF | TGTGCCAGCAGCAACTTAGGGGAAGAACTGTTTTTT
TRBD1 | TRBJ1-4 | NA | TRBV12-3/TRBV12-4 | CASSFRQGINEKLFF | TGTGCCAGCAGTTTCCGACAGGGCATTAATGAAAAACTGTTTTTT
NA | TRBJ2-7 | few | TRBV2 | CASSNRLGSREQYF | TGTGCCAGCAGTAACCGCCTAGGGTCGCGTGAGCAGTACTTC